Listed below are T cell receptor beta chains from one sample, sequenced in a study of OX40 agonist ivuxolimab in advanced cancers. TCRdb keeps only in-frame clones here, not all; method: immunoSEQ multiplex PCR. The sample carries tens of thousands of clones, 85% to 90% recorded once. Material: CD4+ or CD8+ T cells sorted from blood, obtained in a trial of the OX40 agonist ivuxolimab. All receptors derive from an adult with an advanced solid tumor such as melanoma, head and neck, liver or kidney cancer. The CDR3 runs from the conserved cysteine through the conserved F or W. Fields, in order: D gene, V gene, clone size, J gene, CDR3 DNA, CDR3 protein. The D gene is left open where the match is weak. Where a row states a size, it is once, few, many or the class of an expanded clone; other rows omit it.

d_call: TRBD2
v_call: TRBV12-5
clone_size: NA
j_call: TRBJ2-3
cdr3_nt: TGTGCTAGTGGTTTTCGGGGGGAGCGCACAGATACGCAGTATTTT
cdr3_aa: CASGFRGERTDTQYF

d_call: NA
v_call: TRBV27
clone_size: NA
j_call: TRBJ1-1
cdr3_nt: TGTGCCAGCAGCGGGGCCGGGGGTAGGAACACTGAAGCTTTCTTT
cdr3_aa: CASSGAGGRNTEAFF

d_call: NA
v_call: TRBV9
clone_size: NA
j_call: TRBJ1-3
cdr3_nt: TGTGCCAGCAGCGCCGACTGGGGGGTTGGAAACACCATATATTTT
cdr3_aa: CASSADWGVGNTIYF

d_call: NA
v_call: TRBV29-1
clone_size: medium-sized
j_call: TRBJ2-6
cdr3_nt: TGCAGCGTTGAAGCAGACCCCTCTGGGGCCAACGTCCTGACTTTC
cdr3_aa: CSVEADPSGANVLTF

d_call: TRBD2
v_call: TRBV30
clone_size: NA
j_call: TRBJ2-3
cdr3_nt: TGTGCCTGGAGTGCTAGCGGGGTGGCAGATACGCAGTATTTT
cdr3_aa: CAWSASGVADTQYF

d_call: NA
v_call: TRBV7-7
clone_size: NA
j_call: TRBJ2-7
cdr3_nt: TGTGCCAGCAGCTCGGGCAGGGGGGACGAGCAGTACTTC
cdr3_aa: CASSSGRGDEQYF

d_call: NA
v_call: TRBV9
clone_size: NA
j_call: TRBJ2-3
cdr3_nt: TGTGCCAGCAGCGTAGCCGGGACTCAAGATACGCAGTATTTT
cdr3_aa: CASSVAGTQDTQYF

d_call: TRBD1
v_call: TRBV7-3
clone_size: NA
j_call: TRBJ2-3
cdr3_nt: TGTGCCAGCAGTTCAACCCCGACAGGGTACACAGATACGCAGTATTTT
cdr3_aa: CASSSTPTGYTDTQYF

d_call: TRBD2
v_call: TRBV11-2
clone_size: NA
j_call: TRBJ2-3
cdr3_nt: TGTGCCAGCAGCATAGCGGGGACCGGGGGGGATACGCAGTATTTT
cdr3_aa: CASSIAGTGGDTQYF

d_call: NA
v_call: TRBV29-1
clone_size: NA
j_call: TRBJ2-2
cdr3_nt: TGCAGCGTTGTAAACACCGGGGAGCTGTTTTTT
cdr3_aa: CSVVNTGELFF

d_call: NA
v_call: TRBV11-2
clone_size: NA
j_call: TRBJ1-2
cdr3_nt: TGTGCCAGCAGCCGTTACGAGACGGGGTTCTACTATGGCTACACCTTC
cdr3_aa: CASSRYETGFYYGYTF

d_call: NA
v_call: TRBV27
clone_size: NA
j_call: TRBJ2-6
cdr3_nt: TGTGCCAGCAGACTGAGCTCTGGGGCCAACGTCCTGACTTTC
cdr3_aa: CASRLSSGANVLTF

d_call: NA
v_call: TRBV7-9
clone_size: NA
j_call: TRBJ2-3
cdr3_nt: TGTGCCAGCAGCTTTCGGCTGTCCCAGCTCACGCAGTATTTT
cdr3_aa: CASSFRLSQLTQYF

d_call: NA
v_call: TRBV7-9
clone_size: once
j_call: TRBJ2-6
cdr3_nt: TGTGCCAGCAGCTCCCGGGGTGCATGGGGAGGGGCCAACGTCCTGACTTTC
cdr3_aa: CASSSRGAWGGANVLTF

d_call: TRBD2
v_call: TRBV16
clone_size: NA
j_call: TRBJ2-1
cdr3_nt: TGTGCCAGCAGCCATGAGAGCGGGAGGTCTGAGCAGTTCTTC
cdr3_aa: CASSHESGRSEQFF

d_call: NA
v_call: TRBV10-1
clone_size: NA
j_call: TRBJ2-1
cdr3_nt: TGCGCCAGCAGTGAGGTGACTTTTGGTGGCAATGAGCAGTTCTTC
cdr3_aa: CASSEVTFGGNEQFF

d_call: TRBD2
v_call: TRBV9
clone_size: NA
j_call: TRBJ2-7
cdr3_nt: TGTGCCAGCAGCGTAGACCCTAGCGGGGAGGCGGTCGAGCAGTACTTC
cdr3_aa: CASSVDPSGEAVEQYF

d_call: NA
v_call: TRBV27
clone_size: NA
j_call: TRBJ1-2
cdr3_nt: TGTGCCAGCAGTTTCCTTAGTTTCTATGGCTACACCTTC
cdr3_aa: CASSFLSFYGYTF

d_call: NA
v_call: TRBV27
clone_size: NA
j_call: TRBJ2-7
cdr3_nt: TGTGCCAGCAGTTACGGGGAAGGCTACGAGCAGTACTTC
cdr3_aa: CASSYGEGYEQYF

d_call: TRBD1
v_call: TRBV11-2
clone_size: NA
j_call: TRBJ2-4
cdr3_nt: TGTGCCAGCAGCCCTATCCCTTTGACAGGGGGGGACAAAAACATTCAGTACTTC
cdr3_aa: CASSPIPLTGGDKNIQYF

d_call: NA
v_call: TRBV19
clone_size: NA
j_call: TRBJ2-7
cdr3_nt: TGTGCCAGTAGTATAGAATTTGTACGATCCTACGAGCAGTACTTC
cdr3_aa: CASSIEFVRSYEQYF

d_call: NA
v_call: TRBV7-3
clone_size: once
j_call: TRBJ2-7
cdr3_nt: TGTGCCAGCAGCTGGACAGCCTCCTACGAGCAGTACTTC
cdr3_aa: CASSWTASYEQYF

d_call: NA
v_call: TRBV7-9
clone_size: NA
j_call: TRBJ1-1
cdr3_nt: TGTGCCAGCAGCGACGGACAGTTTGAAGCTTTCTTT
cdr3_aa: CASSDGQFEAFF